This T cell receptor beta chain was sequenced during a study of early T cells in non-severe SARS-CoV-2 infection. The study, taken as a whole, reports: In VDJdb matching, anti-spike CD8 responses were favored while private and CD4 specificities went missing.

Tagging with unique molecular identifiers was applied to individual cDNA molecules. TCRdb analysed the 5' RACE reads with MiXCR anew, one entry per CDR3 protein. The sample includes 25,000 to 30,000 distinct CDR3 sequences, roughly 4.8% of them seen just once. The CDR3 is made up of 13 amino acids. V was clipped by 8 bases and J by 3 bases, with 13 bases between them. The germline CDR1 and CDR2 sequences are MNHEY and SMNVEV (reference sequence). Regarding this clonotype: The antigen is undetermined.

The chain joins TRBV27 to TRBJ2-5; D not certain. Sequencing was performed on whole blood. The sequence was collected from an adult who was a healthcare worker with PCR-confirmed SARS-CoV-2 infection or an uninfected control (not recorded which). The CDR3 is CASSRGRKETQYF. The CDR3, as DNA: TGTGCCAGCTCCCGTGGCAGGAAAGAGACCCAGTACTTC.